The next 8 T cell receptor beta chains were all read from a single sample in a study of blood T cell repertoires in COVID-19. The table came from immunoSEQ multiplex PCR; TCRdb's copy has only in-frame clones and leaves some out. The repertoire holds approximately 140,000 clones, roughly 87% seen once, with about 4% in the top ten. The sample comprised peripheral blood. These receptors were collected from a woman in her sixties with active or convalescent COVID-19.

The chain links TRBV3-1 (or the pseudogene TRBV3-2) to TRBJ2-5; D is perhaps TRBD1 (5 bases). Trimming removed 0 bases from V and 5 bases from J, with 10 bases in between. Germline V CDR1 and CDR2: LGHDT, YNNKEL (reference sequence). The CDR3 runs to 14 residues. CDR3 sequence: CASSQDAAGETQYF. In nucleotides, the CDR3 is TGTGCCAGCAGCCAAGATGCGGCAGGGGAGACCCAGTACTTC.

This clone was seen only a few times. The chain carries TRBV11-2 and TRBJ2-5; 14 bases fit TRBD2. V lost 4 bases and J lost 2; bases outside the gene matches: 9. CDR3 length: 18 residues. In germline, CDR1 is SGHAT, CDR2 FQNNGV. CDR3: CASSSQGLAGAQQETQYF. In DNA form, the CDR3 reads TGTGCCAGCAGCTCCCAGGGACTAGCGGGGGCGCAACAAGAGACCCAGTACTTC.

This clone showed up just once. This chain connects TRBV7-8 to TRBJ1-1; D not certain. V was pared by 5 bases and J by 2 bases, with 6 bases between. This CDR3 is 12 amino acids long. Germline V gene sequence: CDR1 SGHVS, CDR2 FQNEAQ. The CDR3 region has the DNA TGTGCCAGCAGCAGGACTAACACTGAAGCTTTCTTT. This translates into CASSRTNTEAFF. Combining the CDR3 with reference TRBV7-8 and TRBJ1-1 gives the whole variable domain GAGVSQSPRYKVAKRGQDVALRCDPISGHVSLFWYQQALGQGPEFLTYFQNEAQLDKSGLPSDRFFAERPEGSVSTLKIQRTQQEDSAVYLCASSRTNTEAFFGQGTRLTVV.

In this sample, this clone turned up once. The rearrangement joins TRBV18 to TRBJ1-1; D possibly corresponds to TRBD1 (5 bases). V lost 0 bases and J lost 0, with 11 bases in between. Germline V lookup: CDR1 KGHSH, CDR2 LQKENI. The CDR3 consists of 16 residues. The DNA for the CDR3 is TGTGCCAGCTCACCACCGGACACCTCCATGAACACTGAAGCTTTCTTT. Protein sequence: CASSPPDTSMNTEAFF.

V and J are TRBV6-1 and TRBJ1-4, with D perhaps TRBD1 (6 bases). Trimming took off 2 bases at V and 8 bases at J, with 15 bases between the two ends. The germline CDR1 and CDR2 sequences are MNHNS and SASEGT. The CDR3 sequence is 15 residues long. Here the CDR3 reads CASSERGGAGEKLFF. Written as DNA, the CDR3 is TGTGCCAGCAGTGAAAGAGGGGGGGCCGGAGAAAAACTGTTTTTT.

V is TRBV18 and J is TRBJ1-6, with D hard to call. The CDR3 extends over 15 amino acids. Germline CDR1 KGHSH, CDR2 LQKENI. The V and J ends lost 4 bases and 5 bases respectively, with 12 bases between them. CDR3 in DNA: TGTGCCAGCTCACAAACGACAAACAATAATTCACCCCTCCACTTT. Its translation: CASSQTTNNNSPLHF.

V gene TRBV2 combines with J gene TRBJ2-5, with D maybe TRBD1 (5 bases). The germline V gene encodes CDR1 SNHLY and CDR2 FYNNEI. The CDR3 loop spans 15 amino acids. Trimming took off 4 bases at V and 4 bases at J, with 16 bases between the two ends. CDR3 loop: CASSGGRVIRETQYF. The CDR3 DNA follows: TGTGCCAGCAGTGGGGGCAGGGTGATTCGAGAGACCCAGTACTTC.

This rearrangement joins TRBV7-2 to TRBJ1-2; D is perhaps TRBD1 (6 bases). The germline V gene has CDR1 SGHTA and CDR2 FQGNSA. This CDR3 contains 12 residues. Trimming removed 5 bases from V and 8 bases from J, with 12 bases in between. The CDR3 bases are TGTGCCAGCAGCCTCGACAGGCAGGGCTACACCTTC. Translated, it gives CASSLDRQGYTF.